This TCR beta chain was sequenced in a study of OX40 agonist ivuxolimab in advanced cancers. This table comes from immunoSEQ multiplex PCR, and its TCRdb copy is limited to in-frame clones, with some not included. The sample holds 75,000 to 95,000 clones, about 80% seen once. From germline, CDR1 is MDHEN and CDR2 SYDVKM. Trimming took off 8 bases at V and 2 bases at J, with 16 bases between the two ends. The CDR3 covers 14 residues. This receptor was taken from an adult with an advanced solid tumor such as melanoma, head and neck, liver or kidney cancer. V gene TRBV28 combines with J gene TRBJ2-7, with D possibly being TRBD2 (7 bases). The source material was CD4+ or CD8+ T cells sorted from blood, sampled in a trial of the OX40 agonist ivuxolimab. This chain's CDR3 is CASLSGGTTYEQYF. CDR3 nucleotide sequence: TGTGCCAGCCTGTCCGGGGGGACAACCTACGAGCAGTACTTC.